This T cell receptor beta chain was documented in a study of CD8+ T cells in alopecia areata. General study points: Researchers report lesional scalp, most notably alopecia totalis/universalis, outstripped normal scalp in clonality. The study also sequences resident alphabeta T cells of normal skin in scalp samples. Possibly because of HLA-related factors, TCR sharing was less clear across patients than in mice.

Peripheral blood and lesional scalp punch biopsies were taken from alopecia areata patients. The authors extracted RNA and reverse transcribed it into cDNA as the sequencing template. Repertoires were generated with immunoSEQ multiplex PCR, while TCRdb's copy carries only in-frame clones and drops some. The top ten clones hold roughly a tenth of a sample with 120,000 or so clones, around 50% of them seen once. Trimming took 5 bases from V and 3 from J, leaving 11 bases between them. CDR3 length equals 14 residues. Germline values: CDR1 MNHEY, CDR2 SVGAGI. Points on this clone: The antigen is unknown.

The origin of this receptor is a human donor with alopecia areata. The sequenced material came from NKG2D-low CD8+ T cells sorted from blood. J is TRBJ2-1 and V is TRBV6-5; D is possibly TRBD1 (6 bases). CDR3 amino acids: CASSPDRNYNEQFF. CDR3 DNA sequence: TGTGCCAGCAGTCCCGACAGGAACTACAATGAGCAGTTCTTC.